The clone carrying this T cell receptor (beta chain) has just a few counts. TCRdb reanalysed the 5' RACE reads using MiXCR and keeps one entry per CDR3 protein. The sample shows tens of thousands of distinct CDR3 sequences, 15% to 20% of them seen only once. The CDR3 runs to 13 residues. Germline-derived CDR1 and CDR2 are SGHKS and YYEKEE (reference sequence). The ends were cut back, 4 bases at V and 2 bases at J, with 9 bases in the middle. This entry is derived from a study of spatial heterogeneity in lung cancer. Documented time point: sample taken at primary tumor resection. Unsorted whole RNA of tumor, nontumor lung or frozen PBMC was sequenced.

The TCR comes from a male donor with early-stage non-small cell lung cancer. This chain uses TRBV5-5 with TRBJ2-5; TRBD2 might be the D (5 bases). Sequencing used PBMCs, obtained at surgery. CDR3 protein: CASSLGVQETQYF. DNA of the CDR3: TGTGCCAGCAGCCTCGGGGTTCAAGAGACCCAGTACTTC. Based on the CDR3 plus reference TRBV5-5 and TRBJ2-5, the full variable domain is DAGVTQSPTHLIKTRGQQVTLRCSPISGHKSVSWYQQVLGQGPQFIFQYYEKEERGRGNFPDRFSARQFPNYSSELNVNALLLGDSALYLCASSLGVQETQYFGPGTRLLVL.